This T cell receptor (beta chain) was obtained from a study of OX40 agonist ivuxolimab in advanced cancers. Using immunoSEQ multiplex PCR, the repertoire was profiled, and TCRdb retains in-frame clones only, with some absent. The data hold 55,000 to 80,000 clones, with 86% observed a single time. Germline loops: CDR1 SGHRS, CDR2 YFSETQ. This CDR3 comprises 14 residues. V lost 3 bases and J lost 3, with 12 bases in between. The rearrangement joins TRBV5-1 to TRBJ1-2, with D maybe TRBD1 (6 bases). This receptor was obtained from an adult with an advanced solid tumor such as melanoma, head and neck, liver or kidney cancer. This material consisted of CD4+ or CD8+ T cells sorted from blood, taken in a trial of the OX40 agonist ivuxolimab. The CDR3 nucleotides are TGCGCCAGCAGCTCACAGGGTCAAGACTATGGCTACACCTTC. Translated: CASSSQGQDYGYTF. The full variable domain, with the rest looked up from reference TRBV5-1 and TRBJ1-2, is KAGVTQTPRYLIKTRGQQVTLSCSPISGHRSVSWYQQTPGQGLQFLFEYFSETQRNKGNFPGRFSGRQFSNSRSEMNVSTLELGDSALYLCASSSQGQDYGYTFGSGTRLTVV.